What follows describes a single TCR beta chain. Authors' data handling: Counts of nucleated cells, estimated from reference gene primer amplification, were obtained. Profiled with immunoSEQ multiplex PCR; TCRdb holds only in-frame clones, not every one. V, J and clone size were drawn from that table, and D and trimming were deduced from the DNA. Counted here are around 140,000 clones, about 80% occurring once; the ten biggest clones make up 4.5% to 6%. These data belong to a study of blood T cell repertoires in COVID-19. About the study: COVID-19 samples from acute and convalescent phases originated in the United States, Italy and Spain. In each case, the material was cDNA or gDNA derived from T cells, B-cell-depleted T cells, or PBMCs.

Per germline, CDR1 SGHAT and CDR2 FQDESV (reference sequence). J gave up 7 bases and V 5 bases, and 13 bases lay outside the gene matches. This CDR3 has 16 amino acids. The chain carries TRBV11-1 and TRBJ2-1; 8 positions agree with TRBD2. Material for sequencing was peripheral blood. The source is a human donor in a cohort sampled during active COVID-19. The CDR3 sequence is CASSLNGGVVWNEQFF. The CDR3 nucleotides read TGTGCCAGCAGCCTAAACGGGGGGGTAGTGTGGAATGAGCAGTTCTTC.